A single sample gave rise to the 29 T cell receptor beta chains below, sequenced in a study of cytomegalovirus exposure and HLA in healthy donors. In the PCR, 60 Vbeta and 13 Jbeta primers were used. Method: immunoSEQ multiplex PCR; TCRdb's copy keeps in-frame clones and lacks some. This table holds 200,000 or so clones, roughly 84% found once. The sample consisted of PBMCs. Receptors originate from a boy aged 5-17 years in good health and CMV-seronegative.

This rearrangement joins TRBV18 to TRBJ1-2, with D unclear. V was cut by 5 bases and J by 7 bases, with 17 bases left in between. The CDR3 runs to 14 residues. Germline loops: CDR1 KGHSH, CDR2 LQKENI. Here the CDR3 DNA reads TGTGCCAGCTCAAGCAAAGAGCAAACGGGTGGCTACACCTTC. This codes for CASSSKEQTGGYTF.

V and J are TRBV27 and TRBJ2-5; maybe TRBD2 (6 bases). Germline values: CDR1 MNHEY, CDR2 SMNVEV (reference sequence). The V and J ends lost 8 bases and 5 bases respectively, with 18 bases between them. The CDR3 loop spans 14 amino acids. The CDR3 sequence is CASRERGYGETQYF. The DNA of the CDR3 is TGTGCCAGCCGGGAGAGGGGTTATGGGGAGACCCAGTACTTC.

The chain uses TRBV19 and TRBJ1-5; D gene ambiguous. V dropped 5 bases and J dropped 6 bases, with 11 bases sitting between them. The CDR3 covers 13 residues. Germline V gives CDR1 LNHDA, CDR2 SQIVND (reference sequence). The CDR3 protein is CASSGRPGQPQHF. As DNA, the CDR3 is TGTGCCAGTAGTGGGAGACCAGGTCAGCCCCAGCATTTT.

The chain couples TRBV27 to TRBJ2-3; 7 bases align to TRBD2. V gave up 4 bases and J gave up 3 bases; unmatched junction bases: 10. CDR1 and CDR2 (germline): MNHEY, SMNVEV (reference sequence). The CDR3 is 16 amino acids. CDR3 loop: CASSYAGRGTTDTQYF. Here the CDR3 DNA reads TGTGCCAGCAGTTATGCAGGGAGGGGTACTACAGATACGCAGTATTTT.

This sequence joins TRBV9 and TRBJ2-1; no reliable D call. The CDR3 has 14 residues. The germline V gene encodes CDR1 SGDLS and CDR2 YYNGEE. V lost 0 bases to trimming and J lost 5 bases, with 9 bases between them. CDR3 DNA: TGTGCCAGCAGCGTAGGGCCCCGGGACAATGAGCAGTTCTTC. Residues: CASSVGPRDNEQFF.

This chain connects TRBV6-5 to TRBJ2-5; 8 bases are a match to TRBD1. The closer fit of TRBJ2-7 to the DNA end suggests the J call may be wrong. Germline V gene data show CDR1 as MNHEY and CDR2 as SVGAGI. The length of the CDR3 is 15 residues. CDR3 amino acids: CASSRRTGTSYEQYF. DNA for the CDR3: TGTGCCAGCAGCCGAAGGACAGGGACCTCCTACGAGCAGTACTTC.

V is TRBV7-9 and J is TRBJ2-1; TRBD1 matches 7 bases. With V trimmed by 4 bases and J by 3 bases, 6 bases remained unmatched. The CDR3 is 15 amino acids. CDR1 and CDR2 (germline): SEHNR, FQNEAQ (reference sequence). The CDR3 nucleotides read TGTGCCAGCAGCTCGGCAGGGGGTTTCTACAATGAGCAGTTCTTC. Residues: CASSSAGGFYNEQFF.

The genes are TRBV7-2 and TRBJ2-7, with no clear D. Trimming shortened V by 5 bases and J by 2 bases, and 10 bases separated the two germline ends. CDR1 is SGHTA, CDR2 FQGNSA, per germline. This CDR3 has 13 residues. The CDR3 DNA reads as TGTGCCAGCAGCAGACGACAAACCTACGAGCAGTACTTC. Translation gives CASSRRQTYEQYF.

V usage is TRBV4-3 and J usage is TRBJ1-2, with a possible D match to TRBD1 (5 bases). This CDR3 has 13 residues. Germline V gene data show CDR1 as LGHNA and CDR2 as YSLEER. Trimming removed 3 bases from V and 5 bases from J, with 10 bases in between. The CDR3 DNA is TGCGCCAGCAGCCAGCCGGGACTGTATGGCTACACCTTC. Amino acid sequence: CASSQPGLYGYTF.

The CDR3 DNA follows: TGCGCCAGCAGTTATAATAATAACTATGGCTACACCTTC. As protein: CASSYNNNYGYTF. This rearrangement joins TRBV5-1 to TRBJ1-2; unclear D gene. V was clipped by 5 bases and J by 1 base, with 9 bases between them. From germline, CDR1 is SGHRS and CDR2 YFSETQ. The CDR3 length is 13 residues.

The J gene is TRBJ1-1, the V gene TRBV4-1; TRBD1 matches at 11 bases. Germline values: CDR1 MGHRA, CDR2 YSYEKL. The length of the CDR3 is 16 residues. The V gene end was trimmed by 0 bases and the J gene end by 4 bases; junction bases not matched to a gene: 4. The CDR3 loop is CASSQDSGQGATEAFF. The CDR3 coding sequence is TGCGCCAGCAGCCAAGACTCCGGACAGGGGGCCACTGAAGCTTTCTTT.

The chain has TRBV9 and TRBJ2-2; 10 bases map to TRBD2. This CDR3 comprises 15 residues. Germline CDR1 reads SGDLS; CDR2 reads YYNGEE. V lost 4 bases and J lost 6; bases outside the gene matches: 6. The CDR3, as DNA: TGTGCCAGCAGCCCGAGCGGGGGGGTGGCCGGGGAGCTGTTTTTT. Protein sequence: CASSPSGGVAGELFF. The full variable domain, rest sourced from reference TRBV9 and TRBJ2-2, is DSGVTQTPKHLITATGQRVTLRCSPRSGDLSVYWYQQSLDQGLQFLIQYYNGEERAKGNILERFSAQQFPDLHSELNLSSLELGDSALYFCASSPSGGVAGELFFGEGSRLTVL.

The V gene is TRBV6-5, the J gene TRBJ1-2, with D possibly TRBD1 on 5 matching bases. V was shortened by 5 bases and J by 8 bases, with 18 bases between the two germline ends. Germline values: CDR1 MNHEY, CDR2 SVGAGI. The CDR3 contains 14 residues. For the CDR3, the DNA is TGTGCCAGCAGTCGGGGGGGAGGATTGAGGGGCTACACCTTC. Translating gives CASSRGGGLRGYTF.

The CDR3 sequence is CASIGQRGRVNSGANVLTF. Here the CDR3 DNA reads TGTGCCAGCATCGGACAGAGGGGGAGGGTTAACTCTGGGGCCAACGTCCTGACTTTC. The chain links TRBV2 to TRBJ2-6, with D possibly TRBD2 on 7 matching bases. This CDR3 is 19 amino acids long. V lost 7 bases to trimming and J lost 0 bases, with 22 bases between them. Germline CDR1 reads SNHLY; CDR2 reads FYNNEI. Supplemented by reference TRBV2 and TRBJ2-6, the full variable domain reads EPEVTQTPSHQVTQMGQEVILRCVPISNHLYFYWYRQILGQKVEFLVSFYNNEISEKSEIFDDQFSVERPDGSNFTLKIRSTKLEDSAMYFCASIGQRGRVNSGANVLTFGAGSRLTVL.

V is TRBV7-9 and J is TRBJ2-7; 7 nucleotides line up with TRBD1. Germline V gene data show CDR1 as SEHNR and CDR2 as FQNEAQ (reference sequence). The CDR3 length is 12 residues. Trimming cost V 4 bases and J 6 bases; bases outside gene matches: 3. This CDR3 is CASSSTGTEQYF. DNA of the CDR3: TGTGCCAGCAGCTCGACAGGGACCGAGCAGTACTTC.

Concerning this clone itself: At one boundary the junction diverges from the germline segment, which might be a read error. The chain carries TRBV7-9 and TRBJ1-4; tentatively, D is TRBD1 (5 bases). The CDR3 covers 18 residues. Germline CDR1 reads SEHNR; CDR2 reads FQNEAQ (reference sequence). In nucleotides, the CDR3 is TGTTCCAGCAGCCGATTTACGGGTACGGGGGCAACTAATGAAAAACTGTTTTTT. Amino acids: CSSSRFTGTGATNEKLFF.

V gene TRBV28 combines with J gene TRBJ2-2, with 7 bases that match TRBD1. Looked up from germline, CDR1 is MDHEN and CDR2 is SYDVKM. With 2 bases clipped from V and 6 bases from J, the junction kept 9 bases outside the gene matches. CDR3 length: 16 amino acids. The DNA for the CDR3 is TGTGCCAGCAGTTTAATGGACAGGCCTCTCCCCGGGGAGCTGTTTTTT. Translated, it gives CASSLMDRPLPGELFF.

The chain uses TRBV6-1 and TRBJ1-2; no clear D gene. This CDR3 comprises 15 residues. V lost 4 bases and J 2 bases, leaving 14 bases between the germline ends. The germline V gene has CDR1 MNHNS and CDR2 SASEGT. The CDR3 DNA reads TGTGCCAGCAGTGCCACGGGTCGGCAGAACTATGGCTACACCTTC. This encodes CASSATGRQNYGYTF.

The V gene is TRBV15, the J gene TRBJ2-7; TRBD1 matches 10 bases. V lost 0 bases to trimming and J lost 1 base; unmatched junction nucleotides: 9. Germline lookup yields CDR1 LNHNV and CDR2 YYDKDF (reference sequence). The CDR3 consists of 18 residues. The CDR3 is CATSRDMRGQGGSYEQYF. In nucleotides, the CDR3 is TGTGCCACCAGCAGAGATATGAGAGGACAGGGGGGATCCTACGAGCAGTACTTC. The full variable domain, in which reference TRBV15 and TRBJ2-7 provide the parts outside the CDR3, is DAMVIQNPRYQVTQFGKPVTLSCSQTLNHNVMYWYQQKSSQAPKLLFHYYDKDFNNEADTPDNFQSRRPNTSFCFLDIRSPGLGDTAMYLCATSRDMRGQGGSYEQYFGPGTRLTVT.

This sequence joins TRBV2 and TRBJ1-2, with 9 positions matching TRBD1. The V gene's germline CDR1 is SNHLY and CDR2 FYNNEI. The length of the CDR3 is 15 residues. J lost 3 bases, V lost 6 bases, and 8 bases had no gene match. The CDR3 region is CASRPRTGDHYGYTF. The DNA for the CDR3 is TGTGCCAGCAGACCGCGGACAGGGGACCACTATGGCTACACCTTC.

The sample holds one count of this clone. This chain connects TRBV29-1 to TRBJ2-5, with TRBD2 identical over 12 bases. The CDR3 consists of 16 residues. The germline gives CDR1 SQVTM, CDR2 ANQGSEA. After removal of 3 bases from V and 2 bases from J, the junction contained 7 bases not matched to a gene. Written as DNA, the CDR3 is TGCAGCGTTGAGGCCGGACTAGCGGGGCAACAAGAGACCCAGTACTTC. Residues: CSVEAGLAGQQETQYF. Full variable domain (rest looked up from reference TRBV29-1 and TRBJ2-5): SAVISQKPSRDICQRGTSLTIQCQVDSQVTMMFWYRQQPGQSLTLIATANQGSEATYESGFVIDKFPISRPNLTFSTLTVSNMSPEDSSIYLCSVEAGLAGQQETQYFGPGTRLLVL.

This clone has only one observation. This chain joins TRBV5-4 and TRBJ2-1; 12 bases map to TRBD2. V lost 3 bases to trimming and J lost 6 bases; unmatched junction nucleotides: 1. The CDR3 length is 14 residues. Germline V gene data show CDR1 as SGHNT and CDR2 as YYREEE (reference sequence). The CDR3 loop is CASSSGLAGNEQFF. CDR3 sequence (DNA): TGTGCCAGCAGCTCGGGACTAGCGGGCAATGAGCAGTTCTTC.

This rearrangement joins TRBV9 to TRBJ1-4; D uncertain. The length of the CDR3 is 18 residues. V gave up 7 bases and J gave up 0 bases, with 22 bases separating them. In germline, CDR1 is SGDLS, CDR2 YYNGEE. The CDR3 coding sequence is TGTGCCAGCGGACCTCATGGGGAACTAGCCCCAACTAATGAAAAACTGTTTTTT. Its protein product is CASGPHGELAPTNEKLFF.

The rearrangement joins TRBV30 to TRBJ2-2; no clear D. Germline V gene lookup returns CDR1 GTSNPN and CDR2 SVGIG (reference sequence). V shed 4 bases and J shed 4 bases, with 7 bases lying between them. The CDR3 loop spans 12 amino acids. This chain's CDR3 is CAWNSGTGELFF. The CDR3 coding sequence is TGTGCCTGGAACTCAGGCACCGGGGAGCTGTTTTTT. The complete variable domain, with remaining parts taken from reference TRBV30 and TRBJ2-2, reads SQTIHQWPATLVQPVGSPLSLECTVEGTSNPNLYWYRQAAGRGLQLLFYSVGIGQISSEVPQNLSASRPQDRQFILSSKKLLLSDSGFYLCAWNSGTGELFFGEGSRLTVL.

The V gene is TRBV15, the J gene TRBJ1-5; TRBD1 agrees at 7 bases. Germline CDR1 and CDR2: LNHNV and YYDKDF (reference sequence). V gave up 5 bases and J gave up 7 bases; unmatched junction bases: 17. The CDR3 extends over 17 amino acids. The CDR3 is CATSSKANRGVRQPQHF. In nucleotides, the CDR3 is TGTGCCACCAGCTCAAAGGCAAACAGGGGAGTGAGGCAGCCCCAGCATTTT.

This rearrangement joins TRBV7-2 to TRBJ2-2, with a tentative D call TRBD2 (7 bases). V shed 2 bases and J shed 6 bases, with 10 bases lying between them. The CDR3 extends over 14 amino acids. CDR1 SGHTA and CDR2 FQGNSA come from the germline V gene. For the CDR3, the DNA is TGTGCCAGCAGCTTATTAGGGGGGGCCGGGGAGCTGTTTTTT. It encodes CASSLLGGAGELFF.

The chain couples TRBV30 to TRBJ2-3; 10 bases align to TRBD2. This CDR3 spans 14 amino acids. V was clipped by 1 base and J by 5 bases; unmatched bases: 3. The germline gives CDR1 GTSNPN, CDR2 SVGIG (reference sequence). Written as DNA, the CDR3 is TGTGCCTGGAGTGCTAGCGGGAGAGAAGATACGCAGTATTTT. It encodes CAWSASGREDTQYF.

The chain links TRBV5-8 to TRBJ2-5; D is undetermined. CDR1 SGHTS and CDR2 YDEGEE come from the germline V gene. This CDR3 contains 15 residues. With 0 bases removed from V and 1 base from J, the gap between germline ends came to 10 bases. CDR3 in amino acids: CASSLGALSQETQYF. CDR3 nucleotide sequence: TGTGCCAGCAGCTTGGGGGCTCTCTCCCAAGAGACCCAGTACTTC.

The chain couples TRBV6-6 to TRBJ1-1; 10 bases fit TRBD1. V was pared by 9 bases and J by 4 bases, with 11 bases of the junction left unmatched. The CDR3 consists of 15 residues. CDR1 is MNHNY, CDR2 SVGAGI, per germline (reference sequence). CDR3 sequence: CASTSTGQGSTEAFF. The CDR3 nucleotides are TGTGCCAGTACATCGACGGGACAGGGGAGCACTGAAGCTTTCTTT.